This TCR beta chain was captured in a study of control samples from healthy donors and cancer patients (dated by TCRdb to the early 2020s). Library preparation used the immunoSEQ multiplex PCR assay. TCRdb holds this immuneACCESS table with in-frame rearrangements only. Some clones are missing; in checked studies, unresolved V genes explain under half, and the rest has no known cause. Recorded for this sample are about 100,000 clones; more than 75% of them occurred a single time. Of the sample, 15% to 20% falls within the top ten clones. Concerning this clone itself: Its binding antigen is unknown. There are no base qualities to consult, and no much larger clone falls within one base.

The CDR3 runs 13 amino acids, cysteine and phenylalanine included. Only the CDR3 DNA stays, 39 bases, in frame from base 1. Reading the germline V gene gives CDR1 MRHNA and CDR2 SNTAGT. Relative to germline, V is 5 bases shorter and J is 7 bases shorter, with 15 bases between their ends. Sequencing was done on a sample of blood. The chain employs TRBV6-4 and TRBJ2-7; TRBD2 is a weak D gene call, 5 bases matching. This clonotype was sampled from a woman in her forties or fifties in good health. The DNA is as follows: TGTGCCAGCAGTTTCGACGGGGTAGGGGAGCAGTACTTC. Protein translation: CASSFDGVGEQYF.